The 32 T cell receptor beta chains in this list originate from one sample, sequenced in a study of blood T cell repertoires in COVID-19. The repertoire was sequenced with immunoSEQ multiplex PCR; TCRdb's copy has only in-frame clones and lacks some. This sample has over 200,000 clones; approximately 83% occur once, and the top ten carry about 1.3%. The sequenced material came from peripheral blood. These receptors were taken from a woman aged 25 to 39 with COVID-19, enrolled during active disease.

This CDR3 is CASSAGRESDTQYF. The CDR3 nucleotides read TGTGCCAGCAGCGCCGGGCGGGAGTCAGATACGCAGTATTTT. V is TRBV18 and J is TRBJ2-3; 7 bases match TRBD2. The CDR3 consists of 14 residues. With V trimmed by 8 bases and J by 4 bases, 9 bases remained unmatched. CDR1 is KGHSH and CDR2 is LQKENI in the germline V gene. Supplemented by reference TRBV18 and TRBJ2-3, the full variable domain reads NAGVMQNPRHLVRRRGQEARLRCSPMKGHSHVYWYRQLPEEGLKFMVYLQKENIIDESGMPKERFSAEFPKEGPSILRIQQVVRGDSAAYFCASSAGRESDTQYFGPGTRLTVL.

V and J are TRBV15 and TRBJ1-2; perhaps TRBD1 as D (5 bases). Germline V CDR1 and CDR2: LNHNV, YYDKDF (reference sequence). With 0 bases removed from V and 0 bases from J, the gap between germline ends came to 11 bases. This CDR3 has 16 amino acids. The CDR3 is CATSRDAGRANYGYTF. In DNA form, the CDR3 reads TGTGCCACCAGCAGAGATGCAGGGAGGGCTAACTATGGCTACACCTTC.

This sequence joins TRBV11-2 and TRBJ2-3, with 14 bases aligning to TRBD2. V lost 5 bases to trimming and J lost 5 bases; unmatched junction nucleotides: 9. CDR3 size: 17 residues. From germline, CDR1 is SGHAT and CDR2 FQNNGV. For the CDR3, the DNA is TGTGCCAGCAGCCAGGGACTAGCGGGAGTTGGGAGAGATACGCAGTATTTT. Translation: CASSQGLAGVGRDTQYF.

V and J are TRBV5-6 and TRBJ2-5; 7 bases line up with TRBD2. The V segment lost 1 base and the J segment 4 bases; nucleotides outside the gene matches: 4. Germline CDR1 SGHDT, CDR2 YYEEEE. This CDR3 is built from 14 residues. CDR3 bases: TGTGCCAGCAGCTTGATTAGCGGGTCAGAGACCCAGTACTTC. This gives the protein CASSLISGSETQYF.

This clone was found a few times. The chain couples TRBV5-4 to TRBJ2-2, with D possibly being TRBD1 (5 bases). This CDR3 has 16 residues. CDR1 and CDR2 from the germline V gene are SGHNT and YYREEE (reference sequence). V was clipped by 4 bases and J by 3 bases, with 16 bases between them. CDR3 protein: CASSPQSRVDTGELFF. Written as DNA, the CDR3 is TGTGCCAGCAGCCCCCAGTCCAGGGTGGACACCGGGGAGCTGTTTTTT.

This clone was observed a single time. J is TRBJ2-6 and V is TRBV7-6, with unresolved D. The V end lost 1 base, the J end lost 0 bases, and 10 bases lay between the germline ends. The CDR3 is 17 residues long. Germline lookup yields CDR1 SGHVS and CDR2 FNYEAQ. The CDR3 reads CASSLEVRPSGANVLTF. The CDR3 nucleotides read TGTGCCAGCAGCTTAGAGGTCAGGCCCTCTGGGGCCAACGTCCTGACTTTC.

The CDR3 coding sequence is TGTGCCAGCAGCTTGGCCGGGACAGCTGGAGAGACCCAGTACTTC. Its protein is CASSLAGTAGETQYF. The chain uses TRBV5-4 and TRBJ2-5; the match to TRBD1 covers 7 bases. The V gene end was trimmed by 0 bases and the J gene end by 4 bases; junction bases not matched to a gene: 6. This CDR3 contains 15 residues. The germline V gene has CDR1 SGHNT and CDR2 YYREEE (reference sequence). The full variable domain, with the rest looked up from reference TRBV5-4 and TRBJ2-5, is ETGVTQSPTHLIKTRGQQVTLRCSSQSGHNTVSWYQQALGQGPQFIFQYYREEENGRGNFPPRFSGLQFPNYSSELNVNALELDDSALYLCASSLAGTAGETQYFGPGTRLLVL.

The chain carries TRBV29-1 and TRBJ2-3; 9 bases fit TRBD1. This CDR3 has 16 residues. Per germline, CDR1 SQVTM and CDR2 ANQGSEA. The junction had 10 bases not matched to a gene; V was cut back by 6 bases and J by 0 bases. CDR3 sequence: CSVGWPGQGSTDTQYF. Written as DNA, the CDR3 is TGCAGCGTGGGATGGCCTGGACAGGGGAGCACAGATACGCAGTATTTT.

The CDR3 DNA sequence: TGCGCCAGCAGCTTGGATACTAGCGGGGACCTAGAGACCCAGTACTTC. Translation: CASSLDTSGDLETQYF. V gene TRBV5-1 combines with J gene TRBJ2-5, with 10 bases identical to TRBD2. The CDR3 has 16 residues. Germline CDR1 SGHRS, CDR2 YFSETQ. The junction had 6 bases not matched to a gene; V was cut back by 0 bases and J by 4 bases.

The V and J genes are TRBV28 and TRBJ1-2; 8 bases are shared with TRBD1. In germline, CDR1 is MDHEN, CDR2 SYDVKM. J gave up 4 bases and V 6 bases, and 16 bases lay outside the gene matches. The CDR3 contains 17 residues. The CDR3 loop is CASSPGTGGPRRYGYTF. DNA of the CDR3: TGTGCCAGCAGCCCTGGGACAGGAGGCCCTCGCCGCTATGGCTACACCTTC.

This chain links TRBV7-3 with TRBJ2-3; 8 bases map to TRBD2. The CDR3 sequence is 13 residues long. Germline trimming cut 11 bases from V and 1 base from J; bases unmatched to any gene: 5. Germline lookup yields CDR1 SGHTA and CDR2 FQGTGA. The CDR3 spells CACSAGGTDTQYF. The CDR3 region has the DNA TGTGCCTGCTCAGCGGGGGGCACAGATACGCAGTATTTT.

A few counts support this clone. The V call is TRBV7-6, the J call TRBJ1-6; the match to TRBD1 covers 8 bases. The CDR3 has 16 residues. CDR1 and CDR2 (germline): SGHVS, FNYEAQ. The V and J ends lost 4 bases and 9 bases, in that order; junction bases with no gene match: 11. The DNA of the CDR3 is TGTGCCAGCAGCTCCCGACAGGGGAGGTTAGGTTCACCCCTCCACTTT. Translated, it gives CASSSRQGRLGSPLHF.

On this clone itself: Relative to the germline gene, one junction end is altered; a read error may explain this. This chain connects TRBV10-3 to TRBJ1-1; the D is unclear. There are 15 residues in the CDR3. Germline V gene data show CDR1 as ENHRY and CDR2 as SYGVKD. As DNA, the CDR3 is TGTGCCACCAGTCCGGCGGGAGGTTTGAGCACTGAAGCTTTCTTT. Translating it yields CATSPAGGLSTEAFF.

This clone was counted a single time. The genes are TRBV5-4 and TRBJ2-1; a weak D match, TRBD2 (5 bases). V was shortened by 1 base and J by 0 bases, with 11 bases between the two germline ends. CDR3 length: 16 residues. Per the germline V gene, CDR1 is SGHNT and CDR2 is YYREEE (reference sequence). The CDR3 sequence: CASSLSAASSYNEQFF. CDR3 in DNA: TGTGCCAGCAGCTTGTCAGCGGCGAGCTCCTACAATGAGCAGTTCTTC.

In its sample, this clone was seen a few times. The chain couples TRBV6-6 to TRBJ1-1, with D maybe TRBD1 (5 bases). CDR3 size: 16 residues. The germline gives CDR1 MNHNY, CDR2 SVGAGI (reference sequence). V was clipped by 2 bases and J by 2 bases, with 15 bases between them. The CDR3, as DNA: TGTGCCAGCAGTTACCCCTCCGGGGGAGGAAACACTGAAGCTTTCTTT. It yields the protein CASSYPSGGGNTEAFF.

The chain has TRBV6-5 and TRBJ1-2; 8 nucleotides align to TRBD1. Germline values: CDR1 MNHEY, CDR2 SVGAGI. The CDR3 loop spans 14 amino acids. With 6 bases clipped from V and 5 bases from J, the junction kept 8 bases outside the gene matches. The CDR3 DNA sequence: TGTGCCAGCAGGACAGGGGTAGGGGTGTATGGCTACACCTTC. This gives the protein CASRTGVGVYGYTF.

DNA for the CDR3: TGTGCCAGCAGCATGACAGCTTTCTATGGCTACACCTTC. As protein: CASSMTAFYGYTF. The J gene is TRBJ1-2, the V gene TRBV3-1 (or the pseudogene TRBV3-2); TRBD1 might be the D (5 bases). V was trimmed by 5 bases and J by 4 bases, leaving 11 bases between them. This CDR3 comprises 13 residues. Germline V gene data show CDR1 as LGHDT and CDR2 as YNNKEL (reference sequence).

The J gene is TRBJ2-7, the V gene TRBV30, with D maybe TRBD1 (5 bases). V lost 1 base, J lost 6 bases, and 13 bases lay in between. The CDR3 runs to 13 residues. Germline V CDR1 and CDR2: GTSNPN, SVGIG (reference sequence). The CDR3 sequence is CAWSGLTGSEQYF. The CDR3 region has the DNA TGTGCCTGGAGTGGATTAACAGGAAGCGAGCAGTACTTC.

This chain links TRBV6-1 with TRBJ1-5; maybe TRBD1 (5 bases). This CDR3 has 13 residues. Per germline, CDR1 MNHNS and CDR2 SASEGT. V lost 2 bases to trimming and J lost 7 bases, with 9 bases between them. This CDR3 reads CASSESGFQPQHF. CDR3 bases: TGTGCCAGCAGTGAATCAGGGTTCCAGCCCCAGCATTTT.

This chain connects TRBV28 to TRBJ1-2, with TRBD1 matching over 7 bases. The germline V gene has CDR1 MDHEN and CDR2 SYDVKM. The V gene end was trimmed by 5 bases and the J gene end by 8 bases; junction bases not matched to a gene: 8. The CDR3 totals 13 residues. CDR3 DNA: TGTGCCAGCAGTCGAGGGGGCAGTGGGGGCTACACCTTC. As protein: CASSRGGSGGYTF.

The chain employs TRBV28 and TRBJ1-2, with D maybe TRBD1 (5 bases). The germline V gene encodes CDR1 MDHEN and CDR2 SYDVKM. The germline V and J ends were trimmed by 7 bases and 7 bases, with 16 bases remaining between them. The CDR3 contains 13 residues. CDR3 in amino acids: CASISPGRSGYTF. The CDR3 DNA is TGTGCCAGCATTTCGCCAGGGCGAAGTGGCTACACCTTC.

The J gene is TRBJ2-3, the V gene TRBV5-1, with D possibly TRBD2 on 5 matching bases. Per germline, CDR1 SGHRS and CDR2 YFSETQ. V lost 5 bases to trimming and J lost 2 bases, with 9 bases between them. This CDR3 is 13 amino acids long. This CDR3 reads CASRDLPTDTQYF. The CDR3 DNA is TGCGCCAGCAGGGACTTACCCACAGATACGCAGTATTTT. The full variable domain, in which reference TRBV5-1 and TRBJ2-3 provide the parts outside the CDR3, is KAGVTQTPRYLIKTRGQQVTLSCSPISGHRSVSWYQQTPGQGLQFLFEYFSETQRNKGNFPGRFSGRQFSNSRSEMNVSTLELGDSALYLCASRDLPTDTQYFGPGTRLTVL.

In its sample, this clone was seen once. The chain joins TRBV2 to TRBJ1-5; the D gene is possibly TRBD1 (6 bases). This CDR3 region has 14 residues. The germline V gene has CDR1 SNHLY and CDR2 FYNNEI. Trimming stripped 3 bases from V and 2 bases from J, with 8 bases between. The CDR3 DNA reads TGTGCCAGCAGTGACAGGGGTGGCAATCAGCCCCAGCATTTT. Its translation: CASSDRGGNQPQHF.

The sample holds one count of this clone. V and J are TRBV6-5 and TRBJ1-2, with D unclear. V was trimmed by 2 bases and J by 2 bases, leaving 9 bases between them. This CDR3 has 14 amino acids. The germline gives CDR1 MNHEY, CDR2 SVGAGI. CDR3 DNA sequence: TGTGCCAGCAGTTACGAATGGCCGAACTATGGCTACACCTTC. Amino acid sequence: CASSYEWPNYGYTF.

This rearrangement joins TRBV4-3 to TRBJ2-3, with D perhaps matching TRBD2 (6 bases). The CDR3 has 15 residues. Trimming removed 2 bases at V and 4 bases at J, with 13 bases between. Germline lookup yields CDR1 LGHNA and CDR2 YSLEER. CDR3 residues: CASSQQTSSADTQYF. The CDR3, as DNA: TGCGCCAGCAGCCAACAAACTAGCTCGGCAGATACGCAGTATTTT.

CDR3 in DNA: TGCAGCGTTGATAGCGGGCCCGGGCCTGAAGCTTTCTTT. This encodes CSVDSGPGPEAFF. V gene TRBV29-1 combines with J gene TRBJ1-1; D is uncertain. V was pared by 3 bases and J by 6 bases, with 14 bases between. The CDR3 is 13 amino acids. CDR1 is SQVTM, CDR2 ANQGSEA, per germline.

The table lists this clone with a count of one. The genes are TRBV7-2 and TRBJ2-1; 7 bases map to TRBD2. This CDR3 spans 15 amino acids. The V gene end was trimmed by 2 bases and the J gene end by 5 bases; junction bases not matched to a gene: 6. Germline CDR1 is SGHTA and CDR2 is FQGNSA. As DNA, the CDR3 is TGTGCCAGCAGCTTAAACCTAGCGGCCGACAATGAGCAGTTCTTC. Residues: CASSLNLAADNEQFF.

J is TRBJ1-1 and V is TRBV9, with unresolved D. V was trimmed by 4 bases and J by 5 bases, leaving 15 bases between them. Germline V lookup: CDR1 SGDLS, CDR2 YYNGEE. CDR3 length: 14 residues. For the CDR3, the DNA is TGTGCCAGCAGCATCAATAGCCTCCCAACTGAAGCTTTCTTT. This encodes CASSINSLPTEAFF.

This clone was observed once. The chain recombines TRBV3-1 (or the pseudogene TRBV3-2) with TRBJ1-4; possibly TRBD1 for D (5 bases). The germline V and J ends were trimmed by 6 bases and 8 bases, with 22 bases remaining between them. This CDR3 contains 16 residues. Germline loops: CDR1 LGHDT, CDR2 YNNKEL (reference sequence). The CDR3 reads CASSLPTWGGREKLFF. CDR3 nucleotides: TGTGCCAGCAGTCTCCCGACCTGGGGGGGTCGGGAAAAACTGTTTTTT.

The chain recombines TRBV19 with TRBJ1-1, with 8 bases identical to TRBD1. The CDR3 runs to 14 residues. J gave up 1 base and V 10 bases, and 8 bases lay outside the gene matches. CDR1 and CDR2 from the germline V gene are LNHDA and SQIVND (reference sequence). The CDR3 spells CATRTGLRNTEAFF. Here the CDR3 DNA reads TGTGCCACCCGGACAGGGCTTCGGAACACTGAAGCTTTCTTT.

This chain connects TRBV6-2 or TRBV6-3 to TRBJ2-1; D is ambiguous. Germline V gene lookup returns CDR1 MNHEY and CDR2 SVGEGT. There are 14 residues in the CDR3. With 5 bases removed from V and 4 bases from J, the gap between germline ends came to 12 bases. As DNA, the CDR3 is TGTGCCAGCAGTCCGGTTTTAGATTACAATGAGCAGTTCTTC. The encoded protein is CASSPVLDYNEQFF.

The V call is TRBV4-1, the J call TRBJ2-1, with 7 bases fitting TRBD2. CDR3 length equals 14 residues. V lost 3 bases to trimming and J lost 7 bases; unmatched junction nucleotides: 6. The germline CDR1 and CDR2 sequences are MGHRA and YSYEKL. The CDR3 nucleotides read TGCGCCAGCAGCCATGGGGGGGAGTGGAATGAGCAGTTCTTC. As protein: CASSHGGEWNEQFF.